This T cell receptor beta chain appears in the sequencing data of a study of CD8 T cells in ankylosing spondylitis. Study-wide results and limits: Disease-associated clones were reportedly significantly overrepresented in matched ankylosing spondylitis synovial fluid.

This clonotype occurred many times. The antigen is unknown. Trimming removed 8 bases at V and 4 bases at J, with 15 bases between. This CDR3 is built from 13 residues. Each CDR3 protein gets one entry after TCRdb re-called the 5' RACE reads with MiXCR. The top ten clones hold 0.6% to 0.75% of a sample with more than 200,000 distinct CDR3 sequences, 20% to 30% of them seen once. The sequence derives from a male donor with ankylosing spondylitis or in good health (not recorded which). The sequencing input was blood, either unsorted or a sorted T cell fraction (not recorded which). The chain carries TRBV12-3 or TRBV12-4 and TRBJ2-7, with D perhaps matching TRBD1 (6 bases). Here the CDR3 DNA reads TGTGCCAGCCAAAGGGGGAACTCGTACGAGCAGTACTTC. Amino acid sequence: CASQRGNSYEQYF.